The entry below describes one T cell receptor beta chain. This sample is drawn from a study of T cell responses to AZD1222 COVID-19 vaccine. Using immunoSEQ multiplex PCR, the repertoire was profiled, and TCRdb retains in-frame clones only, with some absent. The sample has around 110,000 clones, 85% to 95% seen once. The CDR3 runs to 18 residues. From germline, CDR1 is SGHRS and CDR2 YFSETQ. Trimming took 4 bases from V and 0 from J; bases not matched to a gene: 9. This sample comprised peripheral blood, obtained on day 0 of AZD1222 vaccination. This clonotype originated in an adult in good health. This chain connects TRBV5-1 to TRBJ2-6; 8 nucleotides agree with TRBD1. CDR3 bases: TGCGCCAGCAGCCAACCCCGGGACAGGAGCTCTGGGGCCAACGTCCTGACTTTC. This sequence encodes CASSQPRDRSSGANVLTF. Filled out from reference TRBV5-1 and TRBJ2-6, the complete variable domain reads KAGVTQTPRYLIKTRGQQVTLSCSPISGHRSVSWYQQTPGQGLQFLFEYFSETQRNKGNFPGRFSGRQFSNSRSEMNVSTLELGDSALYLCASSQPRDRSSGANVLTFGAGSRLTVL.